This TCR beta chain derives from a study of metastatic and nonmetastatic thyroid tumors. TCRdb reanalyzed the PCR reads with MiXCR. The table records fewer than 35,000 clones, roughly 18% of them present only once. Every patient underwent thyroid surgery untreated. The CDR3 spans 14 residues. Germline CDR1 is SEHNR and CDR2 is FQNEAQ (reference sequence). Points on this clone: Sequence at one end of the junction differs from germline and may be a read error.

This TCR was sampled from a female donor with papillary thyroid cancer or a benign thyroid nodule (not recorded which). Some clones in this sample may be carry-over from other donors' samples. This chain connects TRBV7-9 to TRBJ1-6; D remains ambiguous. The sample was blood. The CDR3, as DNA: TGTGCCAGCAGATCGACATGGGATAATTCACCTCTCCACTTT. It is translated as CASRSTWDNSPLHF.